Sequencing of this T cell receptor beta chain was carried out in a study of blood T cell repertoires in COVID-19. Looking at the study overall: The samples span acute and convalescent COVID-19 from the United States, Italy and Spain. T cells, B-cell-depleted T cells, or PBMCs supplied cDNA or gDNA.

As handled by the study authors: Cell counts per sample came from amplifying reference gene primers. Here immunoSEQ multiplex PCR was the method, and the copy in TCRdb shows in-frame clones only, minus some. V and J calls and clone size are those listed in that table; D and trimming were worked out from the DNA. The sample carries about 72,000 clones, about 90% recorded once. CDR1 and CDR2 from the germline V gene are SGHTA and FQGNSA. Germline trimming cut 0 bases from V and 4 bases from J; bases unmatched to any gene: 7. The CDR3 has 17 residues. The sequenced sample was peripheral blood. This rearrangement joins TRBV7-2 to TRBJ2-2, with TRBD2 matching 8 bases. The receptor was isolated from a human donor in a cohort sampled during active COVID-19. CDR3 amino acids: CASSLAASGLGTGELFF. CDR3 nucleotides: TGTGCCAGCAGCTTAGCGGCTAGCGGGTTAGGCACCGGGGAGCTGTTTTTT.